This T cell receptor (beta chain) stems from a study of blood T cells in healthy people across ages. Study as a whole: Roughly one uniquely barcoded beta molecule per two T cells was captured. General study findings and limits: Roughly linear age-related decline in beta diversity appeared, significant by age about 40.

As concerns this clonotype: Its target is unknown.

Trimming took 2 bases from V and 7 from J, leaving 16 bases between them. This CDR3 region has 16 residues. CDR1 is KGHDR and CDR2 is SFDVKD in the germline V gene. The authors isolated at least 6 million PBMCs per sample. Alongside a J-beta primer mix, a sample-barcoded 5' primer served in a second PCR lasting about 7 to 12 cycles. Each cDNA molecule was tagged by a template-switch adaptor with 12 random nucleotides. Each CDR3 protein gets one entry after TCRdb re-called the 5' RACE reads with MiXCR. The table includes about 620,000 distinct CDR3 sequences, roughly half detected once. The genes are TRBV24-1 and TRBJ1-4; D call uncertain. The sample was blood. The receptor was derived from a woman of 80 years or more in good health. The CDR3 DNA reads TGTGCCACCAGTGATTCTCAAGGTCGTTCAGTTGAAAAACTGTTTTTT. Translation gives CATSDSQGRSVEKLFF.